A single sample gave rise to the 20 T cell receptor beta chains below, sequenced in a study of T cell responses to AZD1222 COVID-19 vaccine. Using immunoSEQ multiplex PCR, the repertoire was profiled, and TCRdb retains in-frame clones only, with some absent. The sample includes roughly 70,000 clones, 75% to 85% seen only once; the top ten take roughly 5.4%. The input for sequencing was peripheral blood, taken on day 0 of AZD1222 vaccination. These TCRs come from an adult in good health.

The chain carries TRBV18 and TRBJ1-2, with TRBD1 matching 7 bases. The V and J ends lost 3 bases and 5 bases, in that order; junction bases with no gene match: 15. This CDR3 is built from 17 residues. From germline, CDR1 is KGHSH and CDR2 LQKENI. The CDR3 sequence is CASSPKGGTEIPYGYTF. The CDR3 DNA reads TGTGCCAGCTCACCTAAAGGTGGGACAGAGATTCCGTATGGCTACACCTTC.

V usage is TRBV7-8 and J usage is TRBJ2-7, with 8 bases fitting TRBD1. Trimming cost V 7 bases and J 2 bases; bases outside gene matches: 10. Germline V gene lookup returns CDR1 SGHVS and CDR2 FQNEAQ. The CDR3 loop spans 15 amino acids. The DNA of the CDR3 is TGTGCCAGCACCTCCGACAGGGGCCGAACCTACGAGCAGTACTTC. It specifies CASTSDRGRTYEQYF.

This sequence joins TRBV5-6 and TRBJ1-6; 12 bases are a match to TRBD1. Germline V gives CDR1 SGHDT, CDR2 YYEEEE. The CDR3 loop spans 15 amino acids. J was trimmed by 6 bases and V by 4 bases; bases with no gene match: 2. The DNA for the CDR3 is TGTGCCAGCAGCCTGGGACAGGGGGCTAATTCACCCCTCCACTTT. Amino acid sequence: CASSLGQGANSPLHF.

The chain has TRBV27 and TRBJ1-4; D unresolved. Germline CDR1 and CDR2: MNHEY and SMNVEV (reference sequence). V dropped 0 bases and J dropped 0 bases, with 17 bases sitting between them. This CDR3 spans 19 amino acids. The CDR3 DNA reads TGTGCCAGCAGTTTATCGATCAGCGGCAAACGTGCAACTAATGAAAAACTGTTTTTT. It yields the protein CASSLSISGKRATNEKLFF.

The chain has TRBV9 and TRBJ1-5; no clear D gene. Germline values: CDR1 SGDLS, CDR2 YYNGEE. The CDR3 totals 14 residues. V lost 2 bases and J lost 5, with 11 bases in between. CDR3 nucleotides: TGTGCCAGCAGCGTTTCCGGGAGCGATCAGCCCCAGCATTTT. Protein: CASSVSGSDQPQHF.

This sequence joins TRBV5-1 and TRBJ1-1; TRBD1 might be the D (6 bases). Trimming shortened V by 0 bases and J by 0 bases, and 12 bases separated the two germline ends. The CDR3 spans 16 residues. Germline loops: CDR1 SGHRS, CDR2 YFSETQ. The CDR3 region has the DNA TGCGCCAGCAGCTTGGGAGGACAGATTTTGAACACTGAAGCTTTCTTT. This codes for CASSLGGQILNTEAFF.

This chain links TRBV6-4 with TRBJ2-7; 10 bases agree with TRBD2. The CDR3 spans 15 residues. The V segment lost 0 bases and the J segment 6 bases; nucleotides outside the gene matches: 5. CDR1 is MRHNA and CDR2 is SNTAGT in the germline V gene. The CDR3 DNA reads TGTGCCAGCAGTGACTCGACGCAGCGGGGGGGCGAGCAGTACTTC. It encodes CASSDSTQRGGEQYF.

This clone was observed a few times. The chain joins TRBV5-1 to TRBJ1-4, with D possibly matching TRBD1 (6 bases). This CDR3 comprises 14 residues. CDR1 and CDR2 (germline): SGHRS, YFSETQ. V was shortened by 9 bases and J by 3 bases, with 15 bases between the two germline ends. The DNA of the CDR3 is TGCGCCACCAGGGGAGACAGATCTAATGAAAAACTGTTTTTT. Encoded protein: CATRGDRSNEKLFF.

The chain combines TRBV5-1 with TRBJ2-5; 7 bases match TRBD2. Per the germline V gene, CDR1 is SGHRS and CDR2 is YFSETQ. The CDR3 has 16 residues. The ends lost 0 bases at V and 0 bases at J; junction bases unmatched: 5. CDR3: CASSLVGRGDQETQYF. DNA for the CDR3: TGCGCCAGCAGCTTGGTGGGACGGGGGGACCAAGAGACCCAGTACTTC.

The chain has TRBV9 and TRBJ2-1; 7 positions agree with TRBD1. The V gene's germline CDR1 is SGDLS and CDR2 YYNGEE. The V and J ends lost 6 bases and 7 bases, in that order; junction bases with no gene match: 13. The CDR3 runs to 15 residues. The CDR3 region is CASTTQGSTLNEQFF. In DNA, the CDR3 is TGTGCCAGCACCACACAGGGGAGCACCTTGAATGAGCAGTTCTTC.

There are a few counts of this clone. The chain employs TRBV18 and TRBJ2-2, with D tentatively TRBD1 or TRBD2 (5 bases each). The V and J ends lost 3 bases and 3 bases respectively, with 8 bases between them. The CDR3 extends over 14 amino acids. Per germline, CDR1 KGHSH and CDR2 LQKENI. CDR3 sequence (DNA): TGTGCCAGCTCACCGGGGGTACACACCGGGGAGCTGTTTTTT. Its translation: CASSPGVHTGELFF.

The chain employs TRBV19 and TRBJ2-6; 7 nucleotides agree with TRBD1. The CDR3 runs to 17 residues. The V gene end was trimmed by 7 bases and the J gene end by 1 base; junction bases not matched to a gene: 10. The germline gives CDR1 LNHDA, CDR2 SQIVND (reference sequence). In DNA, the CDR3 is TGTGCCAGTACCTCGGGCAGGGGGTGGTCTGGGGCCAACGTCCTGACTTTC. It is translated as CASTSGRGWSGANVLTF.

The V and J genes are TRBV29-1 and TRBJ1-2; D remains ambiguous. CDR3 length equals 12 residues. Trimming pared 2 bases from V and 3 bases from J, leaving 7 bases between. CDR1 is SQVTM, CDR2 ANQGSEA, per germline. Here the CDR3 reads CSVEQQHYGYTF. Here the CDR3 DNA reads TGCAGCGTTGAACAGCAACACTATGGCTACACCTTC.

This clone was observed a few times. The chain employs TRBV2 and TRBJ2-3; 11 positions match TRBD2. With V trimmed by 8 bases and J by 3 bases, 4 bases remained unmatched. The CDR3 runs to 14 residues. Germline V CDR1 and CDR2: SNHLY, FYNNEI. CDR3 coding DNA: TGTGCCAGCGAGATAGCGGGGGGGACAGATACGCAGTATTTT. Its translation: CASEIAGGTDTQYF. The full variable domain, completed using reference TRBV2 and TRBJ2-3, is EPEVTQTPSHQVTQMGQEVILRCVPISNHLYFYWYRQILGQKVEFLVSFYNNEISEKSEIFDDQFSVERPDGSNFTLKIRSTKLEDSAMYFCASEIAGGTDTQYFGPGTRLTVL.

This sequence joins TRBV13 and TRBJ2-5, with 10 bases that match TRBD2. Per germline, CDR1 PRHDT and CDR2 FYEKMQ (reference sequence). With 3 bases clipped from V and 5 bases from J, the junction kept 3 bases outside the gene matches. The CDR3 is 14 amino acids. The CDR3 nucleotides are TGTGCCAGCAGCTTTCTAGCGGGGGTGGAGACCCAGTACTTC. Translating it yields CASSFLAGVETQYF.

DNA for the CDR3: TGTGCCAGCAGCGGAGACACCGGGGAGCTGTTTTTT. It translates to CASSGDTGELFF. This chain joins TRBV12-3 or TRBV12-4 and TRBJ2-2, with D uncertain. The CDR3 extends over 12 amino acids. V lost 6 bases and J 3 bases, leaving 5 bases between the germline ends.

This chain links TRBV10-1 with TRBJ1-2; D is possibly TRBD1 (5 bases). The CDR3 has 16 residues. Germline V gene lookup returns CDR1 WNHNN and CDR2 SYGVQD (reference sequence). V lost 3 bases and J lost 7, with 21 bases in between. CDR3 amino acids: CASSEGHIYHRVGYTF. Here the CDR3 DNA reads TGCGCCAGCAGTGAAGGACATATTTACCACCGGGTTGGCTACACCTTC.

CDR3 in DNA: TGTGCCAGCAGCAAAGGCCTCGGGACAAAAGAAAAGGGGAAGGGCTATGGCTACACCTTC. Translation: CASSKGLGTKEKGKGYGYTF. The V and J genes are TRBV21-1 and TRBJ1-2; whether TRBD1, the table's D call, matches the DNA was not checked. TRBV21-1 is classified as a pseudogene. This CDR3 spans 20 amino acids.

The chain carries TRBV6-5 and TRBJ2-7; D unresolved. V was clipped by 0 bases and J by 5 bases, with 8 bases between them. The CDR3 spans 13 residues. CDR1 is MNHEY, CDR2 SVGAGI, per germline. DNA for the CDR3: TGTGCCAGCAGTTACTCGGGAATCCACGAGCAGTACTTC. This sequence encodes CASSYSGIHEQYF.

The chain uses TRBV30 and TRBJ2-7; D call uncertain. Germline loops: CDR1 GTSNPN, CDR2 SVGIG (reference sequence). This CDR3 region has 11 residues. V lost 3 bases to trimming and J lost 4 bases, with 7 bases between them. CDR3 sequence: CAWSQDYEQYF. CDR3 coding DNA: TGTGCCTGGAGCCAAGATTACGAGCAGTACTTC. Full variable domain (missing parts from reference TRBV30 and TRBJ2-7): SQTIHQWPATLVQPVGSPLSLECTVEGTSNPNLYWYRQAAGRGLQLLFYSVGIGQISSEVPQNLSASRPQDRQFILSSKKLLLSDSGFYLCAWSQDYEQYFGPGTRLTVT.